The clone carrying this T cell receptor beta chain was counted ten times or more. Its antigen is as yet unknown. Germline V CDR1 and CDR2: MNHNS, SASEGT. The CDR3 has 15 amino acids. V was pared by 5 bases and J by 6 bases, with 18 bases between. The data originate from a study of T cells in Graves' hyperthyroidism and ophthalmopathy. Overall study: Before any treatment, at initial diagnosis, peripheral blood was collected. Study-level points and caveats: Blood shared most expanded thyroid clonotypes above 0.001. Progression to ophthalmopathy was predicted a median of approximately 6.4 months early.

The blood sample dates from first hyperthyroidism diagnosis, preceding any ophthalmopathy symptoms. Amplification of TCR beta CDR3 regions used RNA as the template. First-round RT-PCR targeting the TCR CDR3 was performed with the HTBI primer set. TCRdb redid the calling of the multiplex PCR reads with MiXCR, one entry per CDR3 protein. The data hold about 360,000 distinct CDR3 sequences, with approximately 14% observed a single time. The sample taken for sequencing was blood. The rearrangement uses TRBV6-1 and TRBJ2-3, with a weak D call TRBD2 (5 bases). The receptor comes from a woman aged 18-29 years with Graves' hyperthyroidism that later progressed to Graves' ophthalmopathy. The CDR3 loop reads CASSSPLERLDTQYF. CDR3 bases: TGTGCCAGCAGTTCCCCACTAGAGAGACTCGATACGCAGTATTTT.